What follows is one T cell receptor beta chain and its context. This sample stems from a study of shared T cell receptors in the human thymus. The germline V gene has CDR1 MNHEY and CDR2 SMNVEV (reference sequence). This CDR3 region has 16 residues. V trimming: 4 bases; J trimming: 2 bases; junction bases outside the gene matches: 11. Clones were read by immunoSEQ multiplex PCR, and TCRdb kept only the in-frame ones, dropping some. In the table there are over 450,000 clones, 75% to 80% of which are singletons. This same sample was also taken into another study, of human thymus T cells.

Sequenced input: thymocytes. The rearrangement links TRBV27 to TRBJ2-7, with 7 bases aligning to TRBD2. This TCR was sampled from a boy younger than two with a congenital heart defect. The CDR3, as DNA: TGTGCCAGCAGTTCCACGACTAGCCGGGGAACCTACGAGCAGTACTTC. Its protein is CASSSTTSRGTYEQYF.